This T cell receptor beta chain was recorded in a study of blood T cells in healthy people across ages. Study summary: For every two T cells, template switching captured about one barcoded beta molecule.

Alongside a J-beta primer mix, a sample-barcoded 5' primer served in a second PCR lasting roughly 7 to 11 cycles. TCRdb redid the calling of the 5' RACE reads with MiXCR, one entry per CDR3 protein. The sample holds over 1,500,000 distinct CDR3 sequences, about 39% seen once. Whole-study results and caveats: Calculation of diversity from one million T cells yielded estimates considered to be underestimates.

Germline V gene sequence: CDR1 MNHNS, CDR2 SASEGT. There are 13 residues in the CDR3. V gave up 7 bases and J gave up 2 bases, with 11 bases separating them. Isolation recovered at least 6.5 million PBMCs from every sample. Points on this clonotype: The antigen is unknown.

Sequencing was carried out using blood. This clonotype was obtained from a human donor in good health. V gene TRBV6-1 combines with J gene TRBJ2-5; no clear D. The CDR3, as DNA: TGTGCCAGCAATCGCAGCCCGCAAGAGACCCAGTACTTC. Its protein product is CASNRSPQETQYF.